This T cell receptor beta chain was sequenced in a study of identifying expanded T cells in peripheral blood. After removal of 2 bases from V and 5 bases from J, the junction contained 3 bases not matched to a gene. The CDR3 loop spans 14 amino acids. Germline V gene sequence: CDR1 WSHSY, CDR2 SAAADI. Sequenced by immunoSEQ multiplex PCR; TCRdb stores in-frame clones only, minus some. The repertoire consists of about 84,000 clones, with roughly 86% occurring once and the leading ten covering roughly 5.9%. This receptor was obtained from a person aged 18-70 years in good health. The chain recombines TRBV10-2 with TRBJ1-5; 7 bases are a match to TRBD1. The sequencing input was blood. The CDR3 spells CASSEDRVDQPQHF. The CDR3 DNA follows: TGCGCCAGCAGTGAGGACAGGGTGGATCAGCCCCAGCATTTT.